Below are 29 T cell receptor beta chains sequenced from a single sample in a study of Ad26.COV2.S vaccination and SARS-CoV-2 variants. Data came from immunoSEQ multiplex PCR; TCRdb stores just in-frame clones and leaves some out. The data show about 390,000 clones, about nine tenths seen once. Treatment described: about 20 received Ad26.COV2.S at low or high dose, single or two shots; 5 received placebo; per-sample allocation not given. Vaccine and placebo recipients were sampled on day 63 after the first injection. The material was peripheral blood, obtained in a trial of Ad26.COV2.S vaccine versus placebo. Every receptor here comes from a person aged 18-60 years who received the Ad26.COV2.S COVID-19 vaccine or a placebo.

V and J are TRBV2 and TRBJ1-5; D remains ambiguous. Germline CDR1 reads SNHLY; CDR2 reads FYNNEI. The CDR3 runs 14 residues. Trimming pared 8 bases from V and 0 bases from J, leaving 11 bases between. CDR3 nucleotide sequence: TGTGCCAGCCAACCAACACATAGCAATCAGCCCCAGCATTTT. Protein: CASQPTHSNQPQHF.

This sequence joins TRBV4-1 and TRBJ1-6; 8 bases map to TRBD1. J gave up 5 bases and V 2 bases, and 8 bases lay outside the gene matches. This CDR3 is 17 amino acids long. CDR1 and CDR2 (germline): MGHRA, YSYEKL. The CDR3 sequence is CASSQPSGGRNNSPLHF. For the CDR3, the DNA is TGCGCCAGCAGCCAACCTTCAGGGGGCAGAAATAATTCACCCCTCCACTTT.

The rearrangement uses TRBV5-6 and TRBJ1-3; D unresolved. The CDR3 has 14 amino acids. In germline, CDR1 is SGHDT, CDR2 YYEEEE. V lost 4 bases and J 2 bases, leaving 10 bases between the germline ends. CDR3 in amino acids: CASSRREPGNTIYF. The CDR3 DNA follows: TGTGCCAGCAGCCGGCGCGAACCTGGAAACACCATATATTTT. The full variable domain, with the rest looked up from reference TRBV5-6 and TRBJ1-3, is DAGVTQSPTHLIKTRGQQVTLRCSPKSGHDTVSWYQQALGQGPQFIFQYYEEEERQRGNFPDRFSGHQFPNYSSELNVNALLLGDSALYLCASSRREPGNTIYFGEGSWLTVV.

The V and J genes are TRBV6-5 and TRBJ2-1, with D possibly being TRBD1 or TRBD2 (5 bases each). Trimming removed 3 bases from V and 4 bases from J, with 13 bases in between. This CDR3 is built from 15 residues. Germline V gene data show CDR1 as MNHEY and CDR2 as SVGAGI. The DNA of the CDR3 is TGTGCCAGCAGTTATTCCGGGACGGCATACAATGAGCAGTTCTTC. It specifies CASSYSGTAYNEQFF.

The gene calls are TRBV7-9 and TRBJ1-1; 10 bases line up with TRBD1. The CDR3 has 16 amino acids. The V and J ends lost 5 bases and 4 bases, in that order; junction bases with no gene match: 10. Germline V CDR1 and CDR2: SEHNR, FQNEAQ (reference sequence). CDR3 sequence: CASSILRDRGSTEAFF. The CDR3 DNA sequence: TGTGCCAGCAGCATACTCAGGGACAGGGGATCCACTGAAGCTTTCTTT.

V usage is TRBV7-9 and J usage is TRBJ2-1, with 10 bases aligning to TRBD1. Per germline, CDR1 SEHNR and CDR2 FQNEAQ (reference sequence). V lost 5 bases to trimming and J lost 8 bases; unmatched junction nucleotides: 12. The CDR3 contains 16 residues. The CDR3 bases are TGTGCCAGCAGCGGACGACAGGGGGCCAGGGAGGATGAGCAGTTCTTC. Translating gives CASSGRQGAREDEQFF.

The chain combines TRBV24-1 with TRBJ2-5, with D perhaps matching TRBD1 (6 bases). The CDR3 sequence is 14 residues long. The V end lost 3 bases, the J end lost 1 base, and 8 bases lay between the germline ends. CDR1 KGHDR and CDR2 SFDVKD come from the germline V gene. CDR3 in DNA: TGTGCCACCAGTGATAGGGACATCCAAGAGACCCAGTACTTC. Translated: CATSDRDIQETQYF.

The J gene is TRBJ1-6, the V gene TRBV2, with D perhaps matching TRBD1 (6 bases). Germline lookup yields CDR1 SNHLY and CDR2 FYNNEI. V lost 8 bases, J lost 0 bases, and 11 bases lay in between. This CDR3 region has 15 residues. The CDR3 DNA reads TGTGCCAGCGGCGACAGGAGCTCCTATAATTCACCCCTCCACTTT. Translating gives CASGDRSSYNSPLHF.

The V and J genes are TRBV5-4 and TRBJ1-1, with 8 nucleotides matching TRBD1. The CDR3 is made up of 15 amino acids. V lost 4 bases and J lost 3; bases outside the gene matches: 8. Germline assignment: CDR1 SGHNT and CDR2 YYREEE (reference sequence). CDR3 nucleotides: TGTGCCAGCAGCGTGAATCAGGGGGCACACACTGAAGCTTTCTTT. Encoded protein: CASSVNQGAHTEAFF.

The chain uses TRBV3-1 (or the pseudogene TRBV3-2) and TRBJ2-1; TRBD2 agrees at 8 bases. Losses at the gene ends were 0 bases for V and 6 bases for J; bases not matched to a gene: 4. Germline V gene sequence: CDR1 LGHDT, CDR2 YNNKEL (reference sequence). CDR3 length equals 15 residues. CDR3 nucleotides: TGTGCCAGCAGCCAAGAGGAGCGGGGGTTCAATGAGCAGTTCTTC. This sequence encodes CASSQEERGFNEQFF.

This clone showed up just once. The chain links TRBV6-5 to TRBJ2-5; TRBD2 agrees at 9 bases. The CDR3 totals 13 residues. V lost 8 bases, J lost 1 base, and 2 bases stayed unmatched. Germline V gene lookup returns CDR1 MNHEY and CDR2 SVGAGI. CDR3: CASASGVQETQYF. DNA for the CDR3: TGTGCCAGCGCTAGCGGGGTCCAAGAGACCCAGTACTTC.

The chain is built from TRBV7-9 and TRBJ2-1, with a tentative D call TRBD1 (7 bases). Per germline, CDR1 SEHNR and CDR2 FQNEAQ (reference sequence). Trimming removed 5 bases at V and 4 bases at J, with 21 bases between. The CDR3 spans 17 residues. CDR3 bases: TGTGCCAGCAGCGAGTTAGGGGGCGGGGCCTTTTACAATGAGCAGTTCTTC. Protein product: CASSELGGGAFYNEQFF. Filled out from reference TRBV7-9 and TRBJ2-1, the complete variable domain reads DTGVSQNPRHKITKRGQNVTFRCDPISEHNRLYWYRQTLGQGPEFLTYFQNEAQLEKSRLLSDRFSAERPKGSFSTLEIQRTEQGDSAMYLCASSELGGGAFYNEQFFGPGTRLTVL.

The rearrangement links TRBV2 to TRBJ1-2; D might be TRBD1 (5 bases). Germline values: CDR1 SNHLY, CDR2 FYNNEI. CDR3 length: 13 residues. The V gene lost 6 bases and the J gene lost 2 bases, with 10 bases spanning the gap. The CDR3, as DNA: TGTGCCAGCAGAGGGACGTTGAACTATGGCTACACCTTC. Translating it yields CASRGTLNYGYTF.

This chain connects TRBV19 to TRBJ1-5, with 9 bases lining up with TRBD1. Losses at the gene ends were 2 bases for V and 2 bases for J; bases not matched to a gene: 1. Germline CDR1 is LNHDA and CDR2 is SQIVND (reference sequence). This CDR3 has 15 amino acids. CDR3 loop: CASSITGGRNQPQHF. The CDR3 DNA is TGTGCCAGTAGTATAACAGGGGGCCGCAATCAGCCCCAGCATTTT.

The chain couples TRBV2 to TRBJ2-7; no clear D gene. The CDR3 runs to 14 residues. V was clipped by 5 bases and J by 3 bases, with 14 bases between them. Germline assignment: CDR1 SNHLY and CDR2 FYNNEI. The CDR3 DNA reads TGTGCCAGCAGTTTAGACTCGGTGAGCTACGAGCAGTACTTC. This translates into CASSLDSVSYEQYF.

The chain uses TRBV5-1 and TRBJ1-1; the D gene is possibly TRBD1 (6 bases). The germline CDR1 and CDR2 sequences are SGHRS and YFSETQ. V gave up 4 bases and J gave up 0 bases, with 16 bases separating them. CDR3 length equals 16 residues. CDR3 region: CASSVAFAGVNTEAFF. The CDR3 coding sequence is TGCGCCAGCAGCGTTGCCTTTGCAGGGGTGAACACTGAAGCTTTCTTT.

The chain has TRBV19 and TRBJ2-7; 8 bases are shared with TRBD1. Trimming removed 3 bases from V and 6 bases from J; junction bases left unmatched: 7. Looked up from germline, CDR1 is LNHDA and CDR2 is SQIVND (reference sequence). The CDR3 has 14 amino acids. The CDR3: CASSMPDRVIEQYF. CDR3 nucleotides: TGTGCCAGTAGTATGCCGGACAGGGTCATCGAGCAGTACTTC.

The chain couples TRBV24-1 to TRBJ2-1; weak D call: TRBD1 (6 bases). Trimming left V 10 bases short and J 6 bases short, with 24 bases between. Germline lookup yields CDR1 KGHDR and CDR2 SFDVKD. The CDR3 runs to 16 residues. CDR3 bases: TGTGCCACTGTCGGGCCCTGGACAGTTCCAGGCAATGAGCAGTTCTTC. It translates to CATVGPWTVPGNEQFF.

The chain is built from TRBV18 and TRBJ2-1; a possible D gene is TRBD2 (6 bases). V dropped 2 bases and J dropped 10 bases, with 6 bases sitting between them. Germline V lookup: CDR1 KGHSH, CDR2 LQKENI. CDR3 length equals 11 residues. DNA for the CDR3: TGTGCCAGCTCACCAGGGAGGGAGCAGTTCTTC. It is translated as CASSPGREQFF.

V and J are TRBV7-8 and TRBJ1-3; D ambiguous. This CDR3 is built from 15 residues. Trimming pared 5 bases from V and 0 bases from J, leaving 11 bases between. Germline CDR1 SGHVS, CDR2 FQNEAQ. The CDR3: CASSQVSGSGNTIYF. The CDR3, as DNA: TGTGCCAGCAGCCAGGTGTCCGGCTCTGGAAACACCATATATTTT.

This rearrangement joins TRBV3-1 (or the pseudogene TRBV3-2) to TRBJ2-3; TRBD2 matches at 12 bases. CDR1 is LGHDT and CDR2 is YNNKEL in the germline V gene (reference sequence). The V and J ends lost 4 bases and 6 bases, in that order; junction bases with no gene match: 8. The CDR3 extends over 16 amino acids. The CDR3 nucleotides are TGTGCCAGCAGCCGAGGGACTAGCGGGCCGGGGGATACGCAGTATTTT. Its translation: CASSRGTSGPGDTQYF.

The chain recombines TRBV18 with TRBJ1-2; no definite D call. The CDR3 totals 14 residues. CDR1 and CDR2 (germline): KGHSH, LQKENI. V shed 0 bases and J shed 8 bases, with 13 bases lying between them. The CDR3 loop is CASSPPGILRGYTF. The CDR3 coding sequence is TGTGCCAGCTCACCACCGGGGATACTTCGGGGCTACACCTTC.

This clone was recorded once. V usage is TRBV5-1 and J usage is TRBJ2-1; possible D gene TRBD1, 6 bases. Trimming cost V 4 bases and J 5 bases, with 10 bases left between them. The CDR3 contains 13 residues. Germline V lookup: CDR1 SGHRS, CDR2 YFSETQ. The CDR3 protein is CASSAGDNNEQFF. The DNA for the CDR3 is TGCGCCAGCAGCGCAGGGGATAACAATGAGCAGTTCTTC.

This clone appeared a single time. J is TRBJ1-1 and V is TRBV10-3; a weak D match, TRBD1 (5 bases). Germline V CDR1 and CDR2: ENHRY, SYGVKD. The CDR3 extends over 13 amino acids. V lost 8 bases and J lost 1, with 11 bases in between. The CDR3 protein is CAIGGGENTEAFF. Here the CDR3 DNA reads TGTGCCATCGGGGGAGGGGAGAACACTGAAGCTTTCTTT.

The CDR3 nucleotides are TGTGCCAGCAGTCAAAGGACTATCAACACCGGGGAGCTGTTTTTT. This sequence encodes CASSQRTINTGELFF. The chain couples TRBV2 to TRBJ2-2; maybe TRBD2 (6 bases). The CDR3 contains 15 residues. Trimming removed 5 bases from V and 2 bases from J, with 12 bases in between. The V gene's germline CDR1 is SNHLY and CDR2 FYNNEI.

In DNA, the CDR3 is TGTGCCAGCTCACCACAGGGCTTCACGGAGACCCAGTACTTC. Its translation is CASSPQGFTETQYF. The chain recombines TRBV18 with TRBJ2-5, with D unresolved. With 1 base removed from V and 5 bases from J, the gap between germline ends came to 11 bases. Germline CDR1 is KGHSH and CDR2 is LQKENI. The CDR3 loop spans 14 amino acids. The whole variable domain, filled in from reference TRBV18 and TRBJ2-5, reads NAGVMQNPRHLVRRRGQEARLRCSPMKGHSHVYWYRQLPEEGLKFMVYLQKENIIDESGMPKERFSAEFPKEGPSILRIQQVVRGDSAAYFCASSPQGFTETQYFGPGTRLLVL.

The chain's CDR3 is CASSEGLAAGETQYF. The DNA of the CDR3 is TGTGCCAGCAGTGAAGGACTAGCGGCGGGAGAGACCCAGTACTTC. The rearrangement links TRBV2 to TRBJ2-5; 9 positions match TRBD2. The junction had 4 bases not matched to a gene; V was cut back by 1 base and J by 4 bases. The CDR3 runs 15 residues. The germline V gene encodes CDR1 SNHLY and CDR2 FYNNEI.

V gene TRBV18 combines with J gene TRBJ2-5; 7 nucleotides match TRBD1. Germline lookup yields CDR1 KGHSH and CDR2 LQKENI. The CDR3 extends over 16 amino acids. J was trimmed by 4 bases and V by 1 base; bases with no gene match: 9. CDR3 sequence: CASSPQVQGGRETQYF. CDR3 nucleotides: TGTGCCAGCTCACCACAGGTTCAAGGGGGCAGAGAGACCCAGTACTTC.

The chain is built from TRBV28 and TRBJ2-7; the D is unclear. The CDR3 has 12 amino acids. From germline, CDR1 is MDHEN and CDR2 SYDVKM. Trimming took off 2 bases at V and 3 bases at J, with 5 bases between the two ends. The CDR3 reads CASSLNNYEQYF. The CDR3 DNA reads TGTGCCAGCAGTTTAAACAACTACGAGCAGTACTTC.